The clone carrying this T cell receptor (beta chain) was counted ten times or more. This record belongs to a study of T cells in Graves' hyperthyroidism and ophthalmopathy. Germline CDR1 is GTSNPN and CDR2 is SVGIG (reference sequence). V lost 6 bases, J lost 7 bases, and 13 bases stayed unmatched. CDR3 size: 16 residues. Amplification of TCR beta CDR3 regions was performed using RNA transcripts as template. Researchers ran a first-round RT-PCR on the TCR CDR3 using the HTBI primer set. MiXCR was run by TCRdb on the multiplex PCR reads, yielding one entry per CDR3 protein. This table has approximately 620,000 distinct CDR3 sequences, around 13% appearing once. Those with hyperthyroidism were 18 to 65 years old, newly diagnosed, and ill for under 2 months. Lactation, pregnancy, other autoimmune disease or uncontrolled infection led to exclusion of patients.

The material sequenced was blood. The sequence derives from a woman aged 25-40 years with Graves' hyperthyroidism that later progressed to Graves' ophthalmopathy. The genes are TRBV30 and TRBJ1-6, with 9 bases lining up with TRBD1. The CDR3: CACFPQGASNNSPLHF. The CDR3 nucleotides read TGTGCCTGCTTCCCACAGGGGGCGTCTAACAATTCACCCCTCCACTTT.